This TCR beta chain was found in a study of blood T cell repertoires in COVID-19. TCRdb's copy holds only in-frame clones and misses some; the assay was immunoSEQ multiplex PCR. Among roughly 160,000 clones listed, 80% were seen once. V gave up 3 bases and J gave up 7 bases, with 17 bases separating them. Germline values: CDR1 SGHRS, CDR2 YFSETQ. This CDR3 has 16 residues. V gene TRBV5-1 combines with J gene TRBJ1-6; D perhaps matches TRBD1 (6 bases). Sequenced material: PBMCs or T cells enriched from blood (not recorded which). The sequence derives from an older woman who had recovered from COVID-19. The CDR3 region has the DNA TGCGCCAGCAGCTCTGGCGCACAGGGTGGCAATTCACCCCTCCACTTT. Its protein is CASSSGAQGGNSPLHF.